The 8 T cell receptor beta chains reported below all come from one sample, sequenced in a study of human T cells and chemical hapten exposure. Time point described: pre-sensitization, week 0. The treatment here: therapeutic diphenylcyclopropenone sensitization with weekly scalp DPC. Via MiXCR, TCRdb re-called the RACE reads, giving one row per CDR3 protein. The sample consists of roughly 380,000 distinct CDR3 sequences, approximately 5.1% of them appearing once. Sample: whole blood, taken in connection with sensitization to the hapten diphenylcyclopropenone (DPC). The receptors stem from a woman aged 45-65 years with alopecia areata. Some clones in this sample may be carry-over from other donors' samples.

The DNA of the CDR3 is TGCAGTGCTAGGTCTACTAGCGGTGCCTACAATGAGCAGTTCTTC. Its protein product is CSARSTSGAYNEQFF. The chain joins TRBV20-1 to TRBJ2-1, with 8 bases fitting TRBD2. The V gene end was trimmed by 3 bases and the J gene end by 2 bases; junction bases not matched to a gene: 6. This CDR3 comprises 15 residues. Germline CDR1 DFQATT, CDR2 SNEGSKA (reference sequence).

This clonotype appeared many times. The rearrangement joins TRBV29-1 to TRBJ2-1; D assignment may be TRBD1 or TRBD2 (6 bases each). Trimming pared 2 bases from V and 5 bases from J, leaving 7 bases between. Germline V lookup: CDR1 SQVTM, CDR2 ANQGSEA. The CDR3 covers 12 residues. The CDR3, as DNA: TGCAGCGTTGAAAGGGGGGACAATGAGCAGTTCTTC. Amino acid sequence: CSVERGDNEQFF.

This clonotype was detected many times. The gene calls are TRBV2 and TRBJ2-1, with TRBD2 identical over 8 bases. Germline-derived CDR1 and CDR2 are SNHLY and FYNNEI. The CDR3 totals 15 residues. The V and J ends lost 5 bases and 8 bases, in that order; junction bases with no gene match: 11. CDR3 coding DNA: TGTGCCAGCAGTCCAACTAGCGGTGGTCAGTATGAGCAGTTCTTC. Its protein is CASSPTSGGQYEQFF.

This clonotype was observed many times. The V gene is TRBV7-8, the J gene TRBJ2-3; D remains ambiguous. Germline V gene sequence: CDR1 SGHVS, CDR2 FQNEAQ. This CDR3 spans 15 amino acids. V was cut by 0 bases and J by 0 bases, with 7 bases left in between. The CDR3 region has the DNA TGTGCCAGCAGCTTAGCGGCATCTAGCACAGATACGCAGTATTTT. Its protein product is CASSLAASSTDTQYF.

The chain links TRBV2 to TRBJ2-5; weak D call: TRBD1 (6 bases). This CDR3 is 14 amino acids long. CDR1 is SNHLY, CDR2 FYNNEI, per germline. With 5 bases removed from V and 7 bases from J, the gap between germline ends came to 17 bases. Here the CDR3 reads CASSSTGYSGTQYF. CDR3 in DNA: TGTGCCAGCAGTTCGACAGGTTACTCTGGGACCCAGTACTTC. The full variable domain, with the rest looked up from reference TRBV2 and TRBJ2-5, is EPEVTQTPSHQVTQMGQEVILRCVPISNHLYFYWYRQILGQKVEFLVSFYNNEISEKSEIFDDQFSVERPDGSNFTLKIRSTKLEDSAMYFCASSSTGYSGTQYFGPGTRLLVL.

This clonotype was picked up many times. This chain uses TRBV7-6 with TRBJ2-3; D might be TRBD1 or TRBD2, each matching 5 bases. CDR1 is SGHVS and CDR2 is FNYEAQ in the germline V gene. The CDR3 contains 15 residues. V gave up 1 base and J gave up 2 bases, with 10 bases separating them. DNA for the CDR3: TGTGCCAGCAGCTTAGGTGGGGGATACACAGATACGCAGTATTTT. Amino acids: CASSLGGGYTDTQYF.

This clonotype came up a few times. The V call is TRBV6-2 or TRBV6-3, the J call TRBJ2-6, with D possibly being TRBD1 (5 bases). The V gene's germline CDR1 is MNHEY and CDR2 SVGEGT. V dropped 2 bases and J dropped 1 base, with 9 bases sitting between them. This CDR3 region has 16 residues. CDR3 coding DNA: TGTGCCAGCAGTTACCCCAGGGAATCTGGGGCCAACGTCCTGACTTTC. Its protein is CASSYPRESGANVLTF.

The genes are TRBV6-2 or TRBV6-3 and TRBJ1-1; 7 positions agree with TRBD1. Germline V gives CDR1 MNHEY, CDR2 SVGEGT. The CDR3 is 15 amino acids. The trim removed 0 bases at V and 8 bases at J, leaving 9 bases unmatched. CDR3 sequence (DNA): TGTGCCAGCAGTTACTCTCCGGGGGACAGAGCAGAAGCTTTCTTT. Translated, it gives CASSYSPGDRAEAFF.